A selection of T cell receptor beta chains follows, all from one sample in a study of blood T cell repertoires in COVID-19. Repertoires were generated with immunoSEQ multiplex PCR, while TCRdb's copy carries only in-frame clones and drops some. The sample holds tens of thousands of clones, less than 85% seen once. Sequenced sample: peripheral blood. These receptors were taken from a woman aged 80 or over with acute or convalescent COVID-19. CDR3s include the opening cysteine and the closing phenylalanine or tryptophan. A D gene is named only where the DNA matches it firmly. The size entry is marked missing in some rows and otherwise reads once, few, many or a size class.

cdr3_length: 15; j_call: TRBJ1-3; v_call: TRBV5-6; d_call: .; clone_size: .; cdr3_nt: TGTGCCAGCAGCTTGGTAGGACTCTCTGGAAACACCATATATTTT; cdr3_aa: CASSLVGLSGNTIYF
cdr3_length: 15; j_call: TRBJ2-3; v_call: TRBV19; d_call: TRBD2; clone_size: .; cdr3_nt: TGTGCCAGTAGTTTCCTAGCGGGACCCACAGATACGCAGTATTTT; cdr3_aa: CASSFLAGPTDTQYF
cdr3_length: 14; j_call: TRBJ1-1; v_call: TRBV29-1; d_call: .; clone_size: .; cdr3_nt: TGCAGCACCAGACCCGGGACTGAATCATCTGAAGCTTTCTTT; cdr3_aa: CSTRPGTESSEAFF
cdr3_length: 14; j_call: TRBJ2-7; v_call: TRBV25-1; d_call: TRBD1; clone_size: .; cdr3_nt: TGTGCCAGCAGTGGGGACAGGGGACCCTACGAGCAGTACTTC; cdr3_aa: CASSGDRGPYEQYF
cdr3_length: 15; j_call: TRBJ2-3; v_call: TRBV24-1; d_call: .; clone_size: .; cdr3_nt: TGTGCCACCAGTGAAGACAGAGACCCGACAGATACGCAGTATTTT; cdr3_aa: CATSEDRDPTDTQYF
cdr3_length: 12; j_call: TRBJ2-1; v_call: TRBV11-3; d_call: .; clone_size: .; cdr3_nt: TGTGCCAGCAGCTCGGTAAACAATGAGCAGTTCTTC; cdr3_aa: CASSSVNNEQFF
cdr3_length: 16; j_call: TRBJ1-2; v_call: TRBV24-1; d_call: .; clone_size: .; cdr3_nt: TGTGCCACCAGTGATAGGTCCCGGGACAATCAGTGGGGCTACACCTTC; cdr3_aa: CATSDRSRDNQWGYTF
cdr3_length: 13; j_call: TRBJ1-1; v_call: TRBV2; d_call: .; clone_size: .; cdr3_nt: TGTGCCAGCAGTTTCGATAGGGGGACTGAAGCTTTCTTT; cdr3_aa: CASSFDRGTEAFF
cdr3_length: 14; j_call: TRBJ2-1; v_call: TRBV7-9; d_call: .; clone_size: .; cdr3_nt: TGTGCCAGCAGCTTTCCGGGATCCTACAATGAGCAGTTCTTC; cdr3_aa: CASSFPGSYNEQFF
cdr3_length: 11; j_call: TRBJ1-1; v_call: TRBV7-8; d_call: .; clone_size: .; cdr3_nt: TGTGCCAGCAGCCCGGGTACTGAAGCTTTCTTT; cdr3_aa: CASSPGTEAFF
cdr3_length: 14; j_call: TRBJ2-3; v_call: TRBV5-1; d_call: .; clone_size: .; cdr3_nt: TGCGCCAGCGGAGAGGGTACATGGGCAGATACGCAGTATTTT; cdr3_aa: CASGEGTWADTQYF
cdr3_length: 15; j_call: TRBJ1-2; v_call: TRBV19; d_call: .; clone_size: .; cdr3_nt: TGTGCCAGTAGTATAGGGGCCACCGGAGGTGTTGGCTACACCTTC; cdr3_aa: CASSIGATGGVGYTF
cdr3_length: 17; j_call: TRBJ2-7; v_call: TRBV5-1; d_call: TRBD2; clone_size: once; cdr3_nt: TGCGCCAGCAGCCCCGGGACTAGCGGGGTGGGGTCCTACGAGCAGTACTTC; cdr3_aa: CASSPGTSGVGSYEQYF
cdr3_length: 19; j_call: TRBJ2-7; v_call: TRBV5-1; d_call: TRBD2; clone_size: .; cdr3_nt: TGCGCCAGCAGCTTGGTTGGGTCAGGACTAGCGGGAAACTCCTACGAGCAGTACTTC; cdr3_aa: CASSLVGSGLAGNSYEQYF
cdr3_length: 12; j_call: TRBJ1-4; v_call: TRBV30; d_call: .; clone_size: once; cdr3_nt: TGTGCCTGCGCCCGGGAGAATGAAAAACTGTTTTTT; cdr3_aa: CACARENEKLFF
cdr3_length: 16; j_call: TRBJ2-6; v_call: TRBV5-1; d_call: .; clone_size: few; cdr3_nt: TGCGCCAGCAGCTTGGACAGATTCTCTGGGGCCAACGTCCTGACTTTC; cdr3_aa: CASSLDRFSGANVLTF
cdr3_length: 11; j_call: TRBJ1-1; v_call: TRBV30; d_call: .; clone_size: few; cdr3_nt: TGTGCCTGGAGTAGGGGACTAGAAGCTTTCTTT; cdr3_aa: CAWSRGLEAFF
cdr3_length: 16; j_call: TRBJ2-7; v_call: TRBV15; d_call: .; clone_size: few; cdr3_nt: TGTGCCACCAGCAGACCTAGGACAATGAGCTCCTACGAGCAGTACTTC; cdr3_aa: CATSRPRTMSSYEQYF
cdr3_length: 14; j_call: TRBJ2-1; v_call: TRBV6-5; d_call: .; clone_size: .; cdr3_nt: TGTGCCAGCAGTAGTACGCGGTCTGGCCTTGAGCAGTTCTTC; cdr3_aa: CASSSTRSGLEQFF
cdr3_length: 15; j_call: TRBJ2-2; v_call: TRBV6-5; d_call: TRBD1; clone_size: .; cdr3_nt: TGTGCCACCGGACGACAGGGGGCGAACACCGGGGAGCTGTTTTTT; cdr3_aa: CATGRQGANTGELFF
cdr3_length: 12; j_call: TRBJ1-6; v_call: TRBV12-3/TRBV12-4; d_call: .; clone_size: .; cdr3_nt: TGTGCCAGCACCCAAGTCGGGTCACCCCTCCACTTT; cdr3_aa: CASTQVGSPLHF
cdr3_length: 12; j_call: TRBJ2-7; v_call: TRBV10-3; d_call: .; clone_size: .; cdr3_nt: TGTGCCATCAGTGGGACAGAGAACGAGCAGTACTTC; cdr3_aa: CAISGTENEQYF
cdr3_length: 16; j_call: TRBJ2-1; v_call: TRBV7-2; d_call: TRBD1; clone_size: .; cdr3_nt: TGTGCCAGCAGGTCCGGGACAGGGCACATTATGAATGAGCAGTTCTTC; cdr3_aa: CASRSGTGHIMNEQFF
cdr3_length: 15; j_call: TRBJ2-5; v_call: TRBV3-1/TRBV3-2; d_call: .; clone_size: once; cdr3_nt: TGTGCCAGCAGCCAAGGCCAAGGGGAAGTTGAGACCCAGTACTTC; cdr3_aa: CASSQGQGEVETQYF
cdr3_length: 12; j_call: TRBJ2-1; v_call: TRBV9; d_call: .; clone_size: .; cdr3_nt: TGTGCCAGCAGCGGGGGCGGACACGAGCAGTTCTTC; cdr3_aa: CASSGGGHEQFF
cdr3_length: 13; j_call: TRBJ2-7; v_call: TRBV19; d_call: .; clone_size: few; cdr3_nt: TGTGCCAGTAGTGGAGGGTACTCCTACGAGCAGTACTTC; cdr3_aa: CASSGGYSYEQYF
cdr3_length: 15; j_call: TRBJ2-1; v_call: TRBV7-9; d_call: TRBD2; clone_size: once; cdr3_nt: TGTGCCAGCAGCTCGTATAGCGGGGGAAACAATGAGCAGTTCTTC; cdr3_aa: CASSSYSGGNNEQFF
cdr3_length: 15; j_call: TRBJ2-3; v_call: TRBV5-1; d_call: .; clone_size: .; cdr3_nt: TGCGCCAGCAGCTCGGAGGGGGCAATTACAGATACGCAGTATTTT; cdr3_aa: CASSSEGAITDTQYF
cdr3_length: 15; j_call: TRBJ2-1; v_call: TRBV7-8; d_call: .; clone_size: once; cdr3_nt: TGTGCCAGCAGCTTTTCGGTAAGCTCCTACAATGAGCAGTTCTTC; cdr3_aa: CASSFSVSSYNEQFF